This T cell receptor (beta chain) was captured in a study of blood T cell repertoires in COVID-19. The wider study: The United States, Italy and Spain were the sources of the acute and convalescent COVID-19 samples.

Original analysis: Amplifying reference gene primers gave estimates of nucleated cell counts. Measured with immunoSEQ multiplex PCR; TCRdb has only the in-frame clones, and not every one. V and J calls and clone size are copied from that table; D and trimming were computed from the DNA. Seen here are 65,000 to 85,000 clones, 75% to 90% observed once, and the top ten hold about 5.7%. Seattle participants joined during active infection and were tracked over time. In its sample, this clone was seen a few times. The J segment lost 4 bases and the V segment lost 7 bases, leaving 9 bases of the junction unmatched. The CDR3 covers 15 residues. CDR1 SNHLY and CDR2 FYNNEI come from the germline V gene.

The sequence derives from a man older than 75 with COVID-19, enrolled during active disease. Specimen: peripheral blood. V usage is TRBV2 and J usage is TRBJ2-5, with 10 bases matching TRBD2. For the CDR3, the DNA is TGTGCCAGCAAGTCTGGAGCGGGGGGGAGAGAGACCCAGTACTTC. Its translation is CASKSGAGGRETQYF.